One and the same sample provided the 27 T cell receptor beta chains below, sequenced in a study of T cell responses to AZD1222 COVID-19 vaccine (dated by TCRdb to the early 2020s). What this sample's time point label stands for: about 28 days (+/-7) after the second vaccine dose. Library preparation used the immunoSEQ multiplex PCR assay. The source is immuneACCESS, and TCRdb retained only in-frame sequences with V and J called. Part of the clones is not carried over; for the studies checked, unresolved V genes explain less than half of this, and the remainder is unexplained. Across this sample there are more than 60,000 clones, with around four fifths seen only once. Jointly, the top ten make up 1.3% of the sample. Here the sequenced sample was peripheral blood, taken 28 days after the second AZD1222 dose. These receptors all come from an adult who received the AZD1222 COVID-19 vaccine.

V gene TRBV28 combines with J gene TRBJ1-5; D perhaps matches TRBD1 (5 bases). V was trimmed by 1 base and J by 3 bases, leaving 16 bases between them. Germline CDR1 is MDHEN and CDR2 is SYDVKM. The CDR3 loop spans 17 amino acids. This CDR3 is CASSLLGSGRVNQPQHF. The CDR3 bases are TGTGCCAGCAGTTTATTAGGGTCGGGCAGGGTCAATCAGCCCCAGCATTTT.

The CDR3 loop is CASSLKDNSNYGYTF. CDR3 in DNA: TGTGCCAGCAGCTTGAAAGATAACAGCAATTATGGCTACACCTTC. This chain uses TRBV5-5 with TRBJ1-2; D not resolved. Germline lookup yields CDR1 SGHKS and CDR2 YYEKEE (reference sequence). CDR3 length: 15 residues. With 1 base removed from V and 5 bases from J, the gap between germline ends came to 15 bases.

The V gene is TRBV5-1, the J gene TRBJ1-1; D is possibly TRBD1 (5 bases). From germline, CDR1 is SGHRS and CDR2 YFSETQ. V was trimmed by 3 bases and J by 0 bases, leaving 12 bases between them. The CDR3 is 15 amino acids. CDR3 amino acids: CASSSSRQLNTEAFF. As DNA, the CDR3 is TGCGCCAGCAGCTCCTCCCGACAGCTGAACACTGAAGCTTTCTTT.

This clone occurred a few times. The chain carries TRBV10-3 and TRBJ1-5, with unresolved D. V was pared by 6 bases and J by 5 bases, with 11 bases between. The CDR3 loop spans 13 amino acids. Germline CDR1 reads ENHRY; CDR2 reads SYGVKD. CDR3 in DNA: TGTGCCATCAGCCCCCAGGTTGATCAGCCCCAGCATTTT. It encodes CAISPQVDQPQHF.

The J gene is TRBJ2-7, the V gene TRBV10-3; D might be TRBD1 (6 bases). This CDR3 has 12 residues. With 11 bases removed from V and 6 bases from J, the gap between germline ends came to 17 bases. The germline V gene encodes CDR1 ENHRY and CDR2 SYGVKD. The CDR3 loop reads CAARTDPSEQYF. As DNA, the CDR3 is TGTGCCGCCAGGACAGACCCCTCCGAGCAGTACTTC.

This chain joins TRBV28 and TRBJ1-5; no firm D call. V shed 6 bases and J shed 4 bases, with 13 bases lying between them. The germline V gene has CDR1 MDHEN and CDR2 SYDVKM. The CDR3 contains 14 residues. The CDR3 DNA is TGTGCCAGCAGAAATGGACGGAGGAATCAGCCCCAGCATTTT. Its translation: CASRNGRRNQPQHF.

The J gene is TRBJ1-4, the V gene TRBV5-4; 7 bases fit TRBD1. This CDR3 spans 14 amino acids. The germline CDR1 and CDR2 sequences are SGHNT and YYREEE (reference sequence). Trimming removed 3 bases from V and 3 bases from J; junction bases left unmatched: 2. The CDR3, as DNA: TGTGCCAGCAGCTCGGGGACAGCTAATGAAAAACTGTTTTTT. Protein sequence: CASSSGTANEKLFF.

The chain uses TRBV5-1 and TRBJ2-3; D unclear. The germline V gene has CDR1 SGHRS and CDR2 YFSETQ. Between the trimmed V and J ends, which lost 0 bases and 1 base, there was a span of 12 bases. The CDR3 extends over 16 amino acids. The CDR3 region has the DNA TGCGCCAGCAGCTTGGGCCCAATTTTGGGCACAGATACGCAGTATTTT. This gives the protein CASSLGPILGTDTQYF.

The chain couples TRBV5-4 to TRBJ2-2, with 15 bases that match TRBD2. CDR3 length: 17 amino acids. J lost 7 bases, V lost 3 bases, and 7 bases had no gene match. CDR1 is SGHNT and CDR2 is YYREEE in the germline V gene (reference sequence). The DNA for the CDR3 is TGTGCCAGCAGCTCGGGACTAGCGGGAGGTGGTGGCGGGGAGCTGTTTTTT. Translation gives CASSSGLAGGGGGELFF. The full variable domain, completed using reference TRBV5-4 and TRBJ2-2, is ETGVTQSPTHLIKTRGQQVTLRCSSQSGHNTVSWYQQALGQGPQFIFQYYREEENGRGNFPPRFSGLQFPNYSSELNVNALELDDSALYLCASSSGLAGGGGGELFFGEGSRLTVL.

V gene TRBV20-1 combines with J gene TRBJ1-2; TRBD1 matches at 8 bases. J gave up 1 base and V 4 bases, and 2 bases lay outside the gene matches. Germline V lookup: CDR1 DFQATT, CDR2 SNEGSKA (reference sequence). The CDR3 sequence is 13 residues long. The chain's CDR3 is CSATDRGNYGYTF. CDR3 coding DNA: TGCAGTGCTACTGACAGGGGTAACTATGGCTACACCTTC.

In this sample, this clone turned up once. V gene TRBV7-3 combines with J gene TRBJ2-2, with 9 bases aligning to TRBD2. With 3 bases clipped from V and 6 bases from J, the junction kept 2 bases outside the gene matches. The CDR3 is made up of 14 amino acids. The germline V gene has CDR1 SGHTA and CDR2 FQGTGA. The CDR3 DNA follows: TGTGCCAGCAGCTTGGGACTAGCCGCCGGGGAGCTGTTTTTT. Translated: CASSLGLAAGELFF.

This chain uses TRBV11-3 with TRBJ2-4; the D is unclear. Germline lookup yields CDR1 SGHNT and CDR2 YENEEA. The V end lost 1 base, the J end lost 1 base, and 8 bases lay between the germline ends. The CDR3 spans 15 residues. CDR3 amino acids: CASSLVWMAKNIQYF. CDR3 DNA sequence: TGTGCCAGCAGCTTAGTTTGGATGGCCAAAAACATTCAGTACTTC.

Here the CDR3 DNA reads TGTGCCAGCAGCTTACCGGGCTCGGGGGGCTATGGCTACACCTTC. It is translated as CASSLPGSGGYGYTF. The chain uses TRBV5-4 and TRBJ1-2; D is possibly TRBD1 (5 bases). Germline assignment: CDR1 SGHNT and CDR2 YYREEE (reference sequence). The CDR3 totals 15 residues. With 2 bases removed from V and 4 bases from J, the gap between germline ends came to 15 bases.

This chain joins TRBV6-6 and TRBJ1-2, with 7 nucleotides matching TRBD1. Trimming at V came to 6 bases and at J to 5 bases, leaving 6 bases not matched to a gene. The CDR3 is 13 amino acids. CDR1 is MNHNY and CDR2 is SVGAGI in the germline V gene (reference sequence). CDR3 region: CASREGASYGYTF. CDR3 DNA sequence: TGTGCCAGCAGAGAGGGGGCATCGTATGGCTACACCTTC.

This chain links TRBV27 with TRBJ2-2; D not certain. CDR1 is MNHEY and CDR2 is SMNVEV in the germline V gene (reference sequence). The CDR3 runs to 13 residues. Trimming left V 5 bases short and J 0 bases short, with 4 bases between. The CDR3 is CASSRSNTGELFF. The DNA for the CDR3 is TGTGCCAGCAGTCGATCGAACACCGGGGAGCTGTTTTTT.

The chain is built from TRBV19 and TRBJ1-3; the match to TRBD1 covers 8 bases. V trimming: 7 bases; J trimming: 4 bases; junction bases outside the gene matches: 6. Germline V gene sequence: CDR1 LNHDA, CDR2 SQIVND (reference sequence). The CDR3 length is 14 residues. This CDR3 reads CASTDRGNGNTIYF. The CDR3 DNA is TGTGCCAGTACTGACAGGGGCAACGGAAACACCATATATTTT.

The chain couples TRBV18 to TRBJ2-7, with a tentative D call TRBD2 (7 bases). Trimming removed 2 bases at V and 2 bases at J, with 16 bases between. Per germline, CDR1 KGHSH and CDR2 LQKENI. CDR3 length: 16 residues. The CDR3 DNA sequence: TGTGCCAGCTCACCAGAGGGGGGGAGCGGTGCCTACGAGCAGTACTTC. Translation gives CASSPEGGSGAYEQYF.

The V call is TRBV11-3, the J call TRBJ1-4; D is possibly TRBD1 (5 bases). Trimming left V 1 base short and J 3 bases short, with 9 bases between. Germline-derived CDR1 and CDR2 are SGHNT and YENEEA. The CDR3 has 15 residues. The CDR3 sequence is CASSLGGAANEKLFF. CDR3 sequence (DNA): TGTGCCAGCAGCTTAGGTGGGGCGGCTAATGAAAAACTGTTTTTT.

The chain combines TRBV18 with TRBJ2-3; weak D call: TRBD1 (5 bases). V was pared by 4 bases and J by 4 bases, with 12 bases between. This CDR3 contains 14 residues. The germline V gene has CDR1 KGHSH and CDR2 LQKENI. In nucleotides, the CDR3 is TGTGCCAGCTCACTTTTCGAAGGGGCAGATACGCAGTATTTT. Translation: CASSLFEGADTQYF.

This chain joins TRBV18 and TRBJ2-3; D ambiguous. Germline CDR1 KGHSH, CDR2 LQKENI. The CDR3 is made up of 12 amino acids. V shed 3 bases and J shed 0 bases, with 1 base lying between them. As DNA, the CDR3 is TGTGCCAGCTCACCGAGCACAGATACGCAGTATTTT. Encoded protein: CASSPSTDTQYF. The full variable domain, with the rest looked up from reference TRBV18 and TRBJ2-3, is NAGVMQNPRHLVRRRGQEARLRCSPMKGHSHVYWYRQLPEEGLKFMVYLQKENIIDESGMPKERFSAEFPKEGPSILRIQQVVRGDSAAYFCASSPSTDTQYFGPGTRLTVL.

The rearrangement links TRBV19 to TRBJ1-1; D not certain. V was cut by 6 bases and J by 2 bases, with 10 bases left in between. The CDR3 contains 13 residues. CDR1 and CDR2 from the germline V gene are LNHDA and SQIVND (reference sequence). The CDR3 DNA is TGTGCCAGTAGAGTCAGTCTTAACACTGAAGCTTTCTTT. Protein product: CASRVSLNTEAFF.

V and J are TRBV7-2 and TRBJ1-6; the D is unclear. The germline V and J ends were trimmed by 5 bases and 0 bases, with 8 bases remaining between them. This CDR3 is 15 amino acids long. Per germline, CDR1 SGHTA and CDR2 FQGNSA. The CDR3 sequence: CASSRESSYNSPLHF. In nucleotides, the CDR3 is TGTGCCAGCAGCCGCGAGAGCTCCTATAATTCACCCCTCCACTTT.

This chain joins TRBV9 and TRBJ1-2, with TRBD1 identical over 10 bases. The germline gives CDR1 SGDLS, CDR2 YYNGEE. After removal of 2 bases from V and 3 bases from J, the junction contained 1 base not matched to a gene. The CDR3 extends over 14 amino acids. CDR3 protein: CASSVGTGDYGYTF. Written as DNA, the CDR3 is TGTGCCAGCAGCGTGGGGACAGGGGACTATGGCTACACCTTC.

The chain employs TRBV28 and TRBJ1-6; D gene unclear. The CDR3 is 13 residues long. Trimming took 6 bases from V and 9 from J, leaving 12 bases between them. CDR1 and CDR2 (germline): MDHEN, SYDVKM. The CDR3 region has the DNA TGTGCCAGCAGGTTACCCTTTGTTTCACCCCTCCACTTT. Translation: CASRLPFVSPLHF.

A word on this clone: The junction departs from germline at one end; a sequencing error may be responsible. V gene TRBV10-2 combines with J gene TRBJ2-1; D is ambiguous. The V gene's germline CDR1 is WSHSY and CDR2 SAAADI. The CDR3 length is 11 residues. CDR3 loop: CASSDYYEQFF. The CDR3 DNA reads TGCGCCAGCAGTGACTACTATGAGCAGTTCTTC.

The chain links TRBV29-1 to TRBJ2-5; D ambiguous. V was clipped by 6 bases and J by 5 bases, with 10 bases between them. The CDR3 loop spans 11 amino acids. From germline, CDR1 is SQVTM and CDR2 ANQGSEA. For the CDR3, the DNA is TGCAGCGTCGTAGGGCGGGAGACCCAGTACTTC. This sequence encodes CSVVGRETQYF.

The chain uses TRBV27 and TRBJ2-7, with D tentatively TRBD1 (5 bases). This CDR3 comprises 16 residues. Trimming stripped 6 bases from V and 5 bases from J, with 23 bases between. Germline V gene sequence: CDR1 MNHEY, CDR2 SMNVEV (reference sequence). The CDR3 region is CASSTTMDITSNEQYF. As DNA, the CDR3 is TGTGCCAGCAGCACAACTATGGACATAACGTCCAACGAGCAGTACTTC.